These T cell receptor beta chains were read from a single sample in a study of chemoradiotherapy in HPV16-positive cancers. The repertoire was sequenced with immunoSEQ multiplex PCR; TCRdb's copy has only in-frame clones and lacks some. The sample contains more than 4,000 clones, around 79% of which appear only once. Collection took place from a patient who underwent chemoradiotherapy. These receptors originate from a human donor with HPV-associated anogenital cancer. The CDR3 runs from the conserved cysteine through the conserved F or W. Each record gives: J gene, V gene, clone size, D gene, CDR3 DNA, CDR3 protein. D genes are given only for firm matches. Clone size is stated in some rows and not others, as once, few, many or a class when expanded.

J: TRBJ2-3; V: TRBV7-9; size: NA; D: TRBD2; DNA: TGTGCCAGCAGCTTAGATACTAGCGGAACAGATACGCAGTATTTT; CDR3: CASSLDTSGTDTQYF
J: TRBJ1-1; V: TRBV5-1; size: once; D: NA; DNA: TGCGCCAGCAGCTCAGAACGACAGTACACTGAAGCTTTCTTT; CDR3: CASSSERQYTEAFF
J: TRBJ1-2; V: TRBV9; size: NA; D: TRBD1; DNA: TGTGCCAGCAGCCCGGGGACAGGGGGCGCGGAGGGCTACACCTTC; CDR3: CASSPGTGGAEGYTF
J: TRBJ1-3; V: TRBV19; size: NA; D: NA; DNA: TGTGCCAGTATCGCCCCGGGCAGGGGCTCTGGAAACACCATATATTTT; CDR3: CASIAPGRGSGNTIYF
J: TRBJ2-6; V: TRBV6-6; size: NA; D: NA; DNA: TGTGCCAGCAGTTCACATTCTGGGGCCAACGTCCTGACTTTC; CDR3: CASSSHSGANVLTF
J: TRBJ2-5; V: TRBV28; size: NA; D: TRBD1; DNA: TGTGCCAGCAGACCCCCAGGGACAGTTAAGGCCCAGTACTTC; CDR3: CASRPPGTVKAQYF
J: TRBJ1-1; V: TRBV6-4; size: NA; D: NA; DNA: TGTGCCAGCAGTGACGGACCGGGTGGCAAAGCTTTCTTT; CDR3: CASSDGPGGKAFF
J: TRBJ1-1; V: TRBV5-1; size: once; D: NA; DNA: TGCGCCAGCATGATATGGGGGAGAGTGGGGACGAACACTGAAGCTTTCTTT; CDR3: CASMIWGRVGTNTEAFF
J: TRBJ2-7; V: TRBV29-1; size: NA; D: NA; DNA: TGCAGCGTTTCCCCTACTAGCTCCTACGAGCAGTACTTC; CDR3: CSVSPTSSYEQYF
J: TRBJ2-2; V: TRBV7-9; size: NA; D: TRBD2; DNA: TGTGCCAGCAGCTTGGCGGGGGAGAGGGCCGGGGAGCTGTTTTTT; CDR3: CASSLAGERAGELFF
J: TRBJ2-3; V: TRBV29-1; size: NA; D: TRBD1; DNA: TGCAGCGTTGTTGGACAGGGTTCGGGCCTCACAGATACGCAGTATTTT; CDR3: CSVVGQGSGLTDTQYF
J: TRBJ2-2; V: TRBV5-1; size: NA; D: NA; DNA: TGCGCCAGCAGAACGGGAGCTTTGAACACCGGGGAGCTGTTTTTT; CDR3: CASRTGALNTGELFF
J: TRBJ2-7; V: TRBV15; size: NA; D: NA; DNA: TGTGCCACCAGCACGACGGGAGTAAGGTACGAGCAGTACTTC; CDR3: CATSTTGVRYEQYF
J: TRBJ2-6; V: TRBV18; size: once; D: NA; DNA: TGTGCCAGCTCACCAGGAGGCTCTGGGGCCAACGTCCTGACTTTC; CDR3: CASSPGGSGANVLTF
J: TRBJ2-7; V: TRBV28; size: NA; D: NA; DNA: TGTGCCAGCAGTTTTGATTCGGGGGTGGGGTACTTC; CDR3: CASSFDSGVGYF
J: TRBJ2-4; V: TRBV5-6; size: NA; D: NA; DNA: TGTGCCAGCAGCTGGGGAAGCAAAAACATTCAGTACTTC; CDR3: CASSWGSKNIQYF
J: TRBJ2-5; V: TRBV11-2; size: NA; D: TRBD2; DNA: TGTGCCAGCAGCTTCACCGGACTAGCGGGGTTTCAAGAGACCCAGTACTTC; CDR3: CASSFTGLAGFQETQYF
J: TRBJ2-3; V: TRBV5-4; size: NA; D: NA; DNA: TGTGCCAGCAGCATCGACTCGTTGATGGATACGCAGTATTTT; CDR3: CASSIDSLMDTQYF
J: TRBJ2-7; V: TRBV6-5; size: NA; D: NA; DNA: TGTGCCAGCAGCCCCGCGGGGTACGAGCAGTACTTC; CDR3: CASSPAGYEQYF
J: TRBJ2-3; V: TRBV6-1; size: NA; D: TRBD1; DNA: TGTGCCAGCAGAGAGACAGGGTGGACAGATACGCAGTATTTT; CDR3: CASRETGWTDTQYF
J: TRBJ2-1; V: TRBV9; size: NA; D: TRBD2; DNA: TGTGCCAGCAGCGGAGTGGGAGGGGACAATGAGCAGTTCTTC; CDR3: CASSGVGGDNEQFF
J: TRBJ2-2; V: TRBV9; size: NA; D: TRBD2; DNA: TGTGCCAGCAGCCCGAGACTAGCGGCCTACACCGGGGAGCTGTTTTTT; CDR3: CASSPRLAAYTGELFF
J: TRBJ1-1; V: TRBV27; size: NA; D: NA; DNA: TGTGCCAGCAGTTTGTCGACCGGGAACACTGAAGCTTTCTTT; CDR3: CASSLSTGNTEAFF
J: TRBJ1-2; V: TRBV6-1; size: few; D: NA; DNA: TGTGCCAGCAGTGACGTAGCTGGCTACACCTTC; CDR3: CASSDVAGYTF
J: TRBJ2-3; V: TRBV7-2; size: NA; D: NA; DNA: TGTGCCAGCAGCTTGGACCCTAGCTTGGATACGCAGTATTTT; CDR3: CASSLDPSLDTQYF
J: TRBJ2-1; V: TRBV29-1; size: few; D: TRBD2; DNA: TGCAGCGTTGAGCCGCTAGCGGGAGGTTCGTATGAGCAGTTCTTC; CDR3: CSVEPLAGGSYEQFF
J: TRBJ1-2; V: TRBV5-3; size: once; D: NA; DNA: TGTGCCAGAAGCCTTAATTTGTTCGACAGGTTAACGTATGGCTACACCTTC; CDR3: CARSLNLFDRLTYGYTF
J: TRBJ1-4; V: TRBV10-3; size: NA; D: TRBD1; DNA: TGTGCCATTGGCGGGGACAGGCTAAATGAAAAACTGTTTTTT; CDR3: CAIGGDRLNEKLFF
J: TRBJ2-7; V: TRBV27; size: NA; D: NA; DNA: TGTGCCAGCAGTTCGCGGTGGACACATTACGAGCAGTACTTC; CDR3: CASSSRWTHYEQYF
J: TRBJ1-4; V: TRBV14; size: NA; D: NA; DNA: TGTGCCAGCAGCCAGGCCGGGGGCGGTGAAAAACTGTTTTTT; CDR3: CASSQAGGGEKLFF
J: TRBJ2-5; V: TRBV7-8; size: few; D: NA; DNA: TGTGCCAGCAGCTTAGTGTTAGGAATCGAAGAGACCCAGTACTTC; CDR3: CASSLVLGIEETQYF
J: TRBJ1-1; V: TRBV18; size: NA; D: TRBD1; DNA: TGTGCCAGCTCACCTCTAACAGGGGGTGGAACTGAAGCTTTCTTT; CDR3: CASSPLTGGGTEAFF
J: TRBJ2-3; V: TRBV11-3; size: NA; D: TRBD2; DNA: TGTGCCAGCAGCTCTGGGACTAGCGGGGGGTCGGGGGCAGATACGCAGTATTTT; CDR3: CASSSGTSGGSGADTQYF
J: TRBJ2-1; V: TRBV7-2; size: NA; D: TRBD2; DNA: TGTGCCAGCAGCTTATTGGCGGGGGGGCGCAATGAGCAGTTCTTC; CDR3: CASSLLAGGRNEQFF
J: TRBJ1-1; V: TRBV6-1; size: NA; D: NA; DNA: TGTGCCAGCAGTGAAACCCCAGAGGGCAACACTGAAGCTTTCTTT; CDR3: CASSETPEGNTEAFF
J: TRBJ2-7; V: TRBV5-1; size: NA; D: TRBD2; DNA: TGCGCCAGCAGCGGGACTAGCGTAACGAGCTCCTACGAGCAGTACTTC; CDR3: CASSGTSVTSSYEQYF
J: TRBJ1-2; V: TRBV5-1; size: NA; D: TRBD1; DNA: TGCGCCAGCAGCTTGGCTGGGCTGACAGGGGACGGCTACACCTTC; CDR3: CASSLAGLTGDGYTF
J: TRBJ2-7; V: TRBV11-2; size: once; D: TRBD1; DNA: TGTGCCAGCAGCTCCCGGACAGGGGGCTACGAGCAGTACTTC; CDR3: CASSSRTGGYEQYF
J: TRBJ2-5; V: TRBV7-2; size: NA; D: NA; DNA: TGTGCCAGCAGCGTCGGGACCCAAGAGACCCAGTACTTC; CDR3: CASSVGTQETQYF
J: TRBJ2-1; V: TRBV6-1; size: few; D: TRBD2; DNA: TGTGCCAGCAGTGACTTAGCGGGGGGGCTGCATGAGCAGTTCTTC; CDR3: CASSDLAGGLHEQFF
J: TRBJ2-7; V: TRBV6-5; size: few; D: NA; DNA: TGTGCCAGCAGCTACAGGGATACCTACGAGCAGTACTTC; CDR3: CASSYRDTYEQYF
J: TRBJ2-4; V: TRBV4-1; size: once; D: TRBD2; DNA: TGCGCCAGCAGCCTTTTGGGACTAGCGGGAAGCGTAGCCAAAAACATTCAGTACTTC; CDR3: CASSLLGLAGSVAKNIQYF
J: TRBJ2-3; V: TRBV13; size: NA; D: TRBD2; DNA: TGTGCCAGCAGCTCATGGGGCGGGGGGGCCGGGGATACGCAGTATTTT; CDR3: CASSSWGGGAGDTQYF
J: TRBJ1-2; V: TRBV19; size: NA; D: NA; DNA: TGTGCCAGTAGTATAGAGATTGGCGCTTCTTTCGGGGGCTACACCTTC; CDR3: CASSIEIGASFGGYTF
J: TRBJ1-5; V: TRBV19; size: NA; D: NA; DNA: TGTGCCAGTAGTCCGCCGACCCGTAAGCTTCAGCCCCAGCATTTT; CDR3: CASSPPTRKLQPQHF
J: TRBJ2-1; V: TRBV7-3; size: few; D: TRBD2; DNA: TGTGCCAGCAGCCCAACCTTAGCGGGGGGCTACAATGAGCAGTTCTTC; CDR3: CASSPTLAGGYNEQFF
J: TRBJ1-1; V: TRBV6-6; size: NA; D: NA; DNA: TGTGCCAGCAGTTACCCGATTATAGTCTTT; CDR3: CASSYPIIVF
J: TRBJ1-4; V: TRBV2; size: NA; D: NA; DNA: TGTGCCAGCAGTGAGGAGGGGCGAACAACTAATGAAAAACTGTTTTTT; CDR3: CASSEEGRTTNEKLFF
J: TRBJ2-2; V: TRBV10-3; size: NA; D: NA; DNA: TGTGCCATCAGTGAAGCGCCAGGGGGGCTAAACACCGGGGAGCTGTTTTTT; CDR3: CAISEAPGGLNTGELFF
J: TRBJ2-2; V: TRBV9; size: few; D: TRBD2; DNA: TGTGCCAGCAGCGTAGAGGACCACCTAGCGGGAGTCTACACCGGGGAGCTGTTTTTT; CDR3: CASSVEDHLAGVYTGELFF
J: TRBJ2-6; V: TRBV6-5; size: NA; D: NA; DNA: TGTGCCAGCAGTTACCTCTACAGGGCTGGGGCCAACGTCCTGACTTTC; CDR3: CASSYLYRAGANVLTF
J: TRBJ2-5; V: TRBV7-8; size: NA; D: TRBD1; DNA: TGTGCCAGCAAGAAGTTCGACAGGGCCCTTCTGGGGACCCAGTACTTC; CDR3: CASKKFDRALLGTQYF
J: TRBJ1-1; V: TRBV5-1; size: NA; D: NA; DNA: TGCGCCAGCAGCGCCACAGGAAATCGGAACACTGAAGCTTTCTTT; CDR3: CASSATGNRNTEAFF
J: TRBJ1-3; V: TRBV19; size: NA; D: NA; DNA: TGTGCCAGCAGACAGGCCTCTGGAAACACCATATATTTT; CDR3: CASRQASGNTIYF
J: TRBJ2-7; V: TRBV19; size: NA; D: TRBD1; DNA: TGTGCCAGTAGCAAGGACAGGGGGCGCGAGTATGAGCAGTACTTC; CDR3: CASSKDRGREYEQYF
J: TRBJ1-3; V: TRBV6-5; size: once; D: TRBD1; DNA: TGTGCCAGCAGTCGGACAGGGGCTGGAAACACCATATATTTT; CDR3: CASSRTGAGNTIYF
J: TRBJ2-7; V: TRBV11-2; size: NA; D: NA; DNA: TGTGCCAGCAGCTTAGGGGGGACCCTTATGGGCGAGCAGTACTTC; CDR3: CASSLGGTLMGEQYF
J: TRBJ2-1; V: TRBV7-3; size: once; D: TRBD2; DNA: TGTGCCAGCAGCTTAACCCGGACTAGCGGAGACAATGAGCAGTTCTTC; CDR3: CASSLTRTSGDNEQFF
J: TRBJ1-5; V: TRBV9; size: few; D: NA; DNA: TGTGCCAGCAGCCAGGGGTTGGATCAGCCCCAGCATTTT; CDR3: CASSQGLDQPQHF